The 9 T cell receptor beta chains presented below share a single source sample, sequenced in a study of T cell responses to AZD1222 COVID-19 vaccine. Repertoires were generated with immunoSEQ multiplex PCR, while TCRdb's copy carries only in-frame clones and drops some. The sample contains about 140,000 clones, 88% of which appear only once. Sequences were derived from peripheral blood, sampled 28 days after the second AZD1222 dose. All receptors come from an adult who received the AZD1222 COVID-19 vaccine.

The rearrangement joins TRBV9 to TRBJ1-5; D is unclear. CDR3 size: 13 residues. CDR1 SGDLS and CDR2 YYNGEE come from the germline V gene. V was clipped by 4 bases and J by 7 bases, with 12 bases between them. The DNA of the CDR3 is TGTGCCAGCAGCCCCGGACCATCACAGCCCCAGCATTTT. Its protein is CASSPGPSQPQHF.

The chain joins TRBV19 to TRBJ1-5; D remains ambiguous. Germline V gene sequence: CDR1 LNHDA, CDR2 SQIVND (reference sequence). This CDR3 region has 15 residues. Trimming pared 7 bases from V and 6 bases from J, leaving 19 bases between. CDR3 nucleotides: TGTGCCAGTACCCCTCCTGGGCCCCGCACTCAGCCCCAGCATTTT. Protein sequence: CASTPPGPRTQPQHF. The full variable domain, in which reference TRBV19 and TRBJ1-5 provide the parts outside the CDR3, is DGGITQSPKYLFRKEGQNVTLSCEQNLNHDAMYWYRQDPGQGLRLIYYSQIVNDFQKGDIAEGYSVSREKKESFPLTVTSAQKNPTAFYLCASTPPGPRTQPQHFGDGTRLSIL.

This chain uses TRBV11-3 with TRBJ2-7; D is uncertain. V was cut by 5 bases and J by 6 bases, with 14 bases left in between. There are 13 residues in the CDR3. Germline V lookup: CDR1 SGHNT, CDR2 YENEEA. Here the CDR3 reads CASSATRRSEQYF. CDR3 DNA sequence: TGTGCCAGCAGCGCGACCAGGAGATCCGAGCAGTACTTC. The variable domain in full, completed from reference TRBV11-3 and TRBJ2-7, reads EAGVVQSPRYKIIEKKQPVAFWCNPISGHNTLYWYLQNLGQGPELLIRYENEEAVDDSQLPKDRFSAERLKGVDSTLKIQPAELGDSAVYLCASSATRRSEQYFGPGTRLTVT.

This clone was detected only once. The J gene is TRBJ2-3, the V gene TRBV24-1; TRBD2 matches at 7 bases. CDR3 length equals 21 residues. Trimming took 4 bases from V and 0 from J; bases not matched to a gene: 21. Germline V gene data show CDR1 as KGHDR and CDR2 as SFDVKD. The CDR3, as DNA: TGTGCCACCAGTGACCCCAAGTGGGTAGCGGGCGACCCGACGAGCACAGATACGCAGTATTTT. The encoded protein is CATSDPKWVAGDPTSTDTQYF.

The V gene is TRBV5-4, the J gene TRBJ1-6; no reliable D call. Germline V gene data show CDR1 as SGHNT and CDR2 as YYREEE (reference sequence). This CDR3 comprises 14 residues. V gave up 1 base and J gave up 7 bases, with 9 bases separating them. The CDR3 nucleotides are TGTGCCAGCAGCTTGTGGGAGGGCAATTCACCCCTCCACTTT. This codes for CASSLWEGNSPLHF.

The V and J genes are TRBV30 and TRBJ1-3, with D perhaps TRBD1 (6 bases). The germline gives CDR1 GTSNPN, CDR2 SVGIG (reference sequence). The CDR3 extends over 14 amino acids. V was pared by 5 bases and J by 4 bases, with 15 bases between. The CDR3 protein is CAWGTIGRGNTIYF. In DNA form, the CDR3 reads TGTGCCTGGGGGACAATAGGGAGAGGAAACACCATATATTTT.

V is TRBV7-8 and J is TRBJ1-5; the D gene is possibly TRBD1 (5 bases). The CDR3 loop spans 16 amino acids. In germline, CDR1 is SGHVS, CDR2 FQNEAQ. Trimming left V 3 bases short and J 0 bases short, with 12 bases between. This chain's CDR3 is CASSFRQTYSNQPQHF. The CDR3 coding sequence is TGTGCCAGCAGCTTTCGACAGACTTATAGCAATCAGCCCCAGCATTTT. Full variable domain (rest looked up from reference TRBV7-8 and TRBJ1-5): GAGVSQSPRYKVAKRGQDVALRCDPISGHVSLFWYQQALGQGPEFLTYFQNEAQLDKSGLPSDRFFAERPEGSVSTLKIQRTQQEDSAVYLCASSFRQTYSNQPQHFGDGTRLSIL.

V is TRBV12-5 and J is TRBJ2-7, with TRBD2 matching over 9 bases. The CDR3 has 16 residues. The ends lost 0 bases at V and 0 bases at J; junction bases unmatched: 3. CDR1 and CDR2 from the germline V gene are LGHNT and FRNRAP. Written as DNA, the CDR3 is TGTGCTAGTGGTTTGGTGAGTAGCGGGGGCTCCTACGAGCAGTACTTC. Translation gives CASGLVSSGGSYEQYF. Looking up the rest from reference TRBV12-5 and TRBJ2-7 gives the full variable domain: DARVTQTPRHKVTEMGQEVTMRCQPILGHNTVFWYRQTMMQGLELLAYFRNRAPLDDSGMPKDRFSAEMPDATLATLKIQPSEPRDSAVYFCASGLVSSGGSYEQYFGPGTRLTVT.

J is TRBJ2-7 and V is TRBV28; TRBD1 is a possible D gene (6 bases). Germline CDR1 MDHEN, CDR2 SYDVKM. This CDR3 has 15 amino acids. V shed 9 bases and J shed 4 bases, with 22 bases lying between them. CDR3 protein: CARPWIGTLQYEQYF. Here the CDR3 DNA reads TGTGCCAGACCTTGGATCGGGACACTCCAATACGAGCAGTACTTC.